This TCR delta chain is drawn from a study of Vδ1+ human thymocytes. Alphabeta T cells were depleted, then CD3+ Vdelta1+ Vdelta2- thymocytes were FACS-sorted. Study observations and caveats: Thymic TRG and TRD repertoires appeared highly polyclonal, with Gaussian CDR3 length distributions. Bulk data may be misread because of unexpected Vdelta2 sequences.

This clone has just a few counts. The antigen is not known. The CDR3 length is 14 residues. Trimming stripped 4 bases from V and 0 bases from J, with 9 bases between. Germline lookup yields CDR1 TSWWSYY and CDR2 QGS. Extracted RNA was reverse transcribed into cDNA. CDR3 amplicons came from multiplex PCR with pooled V-gene forward and constant-region reverse primers. TCRdb reprocessed the multiplex PCR reads through CATT. This table has approximately 24,000 delta-chain clones, more than 6% appearing once. V usage is TRDV1 and J usage is TRDJ1; no clear D. The sequencing sample was made of Vdelta1+ gamma-delta thymocytes from the thymus. This sample's subset: FACS-sorted CD3+ TCRalphabeta- TCRVdelta1+ TCRVdelta2- thymocytes. The TCR was taken from a girl under three years old who had congenital heart surgery. The CDR3 nucleotides read TGTGCTCTTGGGGGACTCTACCACACCGATAAACTCATCTTT. Residues: CALGGLYHTDKLIF.